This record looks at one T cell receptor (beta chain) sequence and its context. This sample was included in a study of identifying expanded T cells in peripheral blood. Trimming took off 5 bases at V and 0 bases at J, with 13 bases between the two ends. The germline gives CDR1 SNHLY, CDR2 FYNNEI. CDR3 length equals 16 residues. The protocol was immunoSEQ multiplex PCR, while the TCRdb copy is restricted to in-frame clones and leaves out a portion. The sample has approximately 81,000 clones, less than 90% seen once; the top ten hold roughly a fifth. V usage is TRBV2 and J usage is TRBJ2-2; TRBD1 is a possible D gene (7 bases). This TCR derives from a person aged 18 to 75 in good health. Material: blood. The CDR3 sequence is CASSWGGTANTGELFF. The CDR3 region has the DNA TGTGCCAGCAGTTGGGGCGGGACAGCGAACACCGGGGAGCTGTTTTTT.